Below are 4 T cell receptor beta chains sequenced from a single sample in a study of T cells after yellow fever vaccination. TCRdb re-analysed the 5' RACE reads in MiXCR, keeping a single row per CDR3 protein. The table records about 85,000 distinct CDR3 sequences, 10% to 15% of them present only once. The sample in question was CD8+ T cells not binding an NS4B(214-222) dextramer, sorted from PBMCs, obtained about 21 days after the first yellow fever vaccination. Receptors were obtained from a man younger than 30 who received the YFV17D yellow fever vaccine.

The CDR3 sequence is CSALNGALAKNIQYF. CDR3 nucleotide sequence: TGCAGTGCTCTCAACGGGGCCCTAGCCAAAAACATTCAGTACTTC. The chain recombines TRBV20-1 with TRBJ2-4, with D perhaps assigned TRBD1 or TRBD2 (5 bases each). Trimming shortened V by 5 bases and J by 0 bases, and 14 bases separated the two germline ends. Germline V gives CDR1 DFQATT, CDR2 SNEGSKA (reference sequence). The CDR3 spans 15 residues.

Only a few counts were recorded for this clonotype. The V call is TRBV4-3, the J call TRBJ2-1; 11 bases are a match to TRBD2. Unmatched junction bases numbered 11, after V lost 0 bases and J lost 4 bases. In germline, CDR1 is LGHNA, CDR2 YSLEER. The CDR3 covers 19 residues. CDR3 residues: CASSQDLPQIAGGYNEQFF. The CDR3 nucleotides read TGCGCCAGCAGCCAAGATCTTCCCCAAATAGCGGGGGGGTACAATGAGCAGTTCTTC.

This clonotype was seen a single time. The chain is built from TRBV5-1 and TRBJ1-1; D not certain. Per germline, CDR1 SGHRS and CDR2 YFSETQ. The CDR3 contains 12 residues. Trimming pared 3 bases from V and 8 bases from J, leaving 11 bases between. The CDR3 spells CASSSRFPEAFF. CDR3 bases: TGCGCCAGCAGCTCCAGGTTTCCCGAAGCTTTCTTT. Full variable domain (outside the CDR3, taken from reference TRBV5-1 and TRBJ1-1): KAGVTQTPRYLIKTRGQQVTLSCSPISGHRSVSWYQQTPGQGLQFLFEYFSETQRNKGNFPGRFSGRQFSNSRSEMNVSTLELGDSALYLCASSSRFPEAFFGQGTRLTVV.

The J gene is TRBJ2-3, the V gene TRBV6-6, with TRBD2 as a possible D gene (6 bases). The V gene lost 4 bases and the J gene lost 6 bases, with 11 bases spanning the gap. Germline values: CDR1 MNHNY, CDR2 SVGAGI (reference sequence). This CDR3 region has 13 residues. CDR3 nucleotide sequence: TGTGCCAGCAGTTCCCCTGGGGGGGATACGCAGTATTTT. As protein: CASSSPGGDTQYF.